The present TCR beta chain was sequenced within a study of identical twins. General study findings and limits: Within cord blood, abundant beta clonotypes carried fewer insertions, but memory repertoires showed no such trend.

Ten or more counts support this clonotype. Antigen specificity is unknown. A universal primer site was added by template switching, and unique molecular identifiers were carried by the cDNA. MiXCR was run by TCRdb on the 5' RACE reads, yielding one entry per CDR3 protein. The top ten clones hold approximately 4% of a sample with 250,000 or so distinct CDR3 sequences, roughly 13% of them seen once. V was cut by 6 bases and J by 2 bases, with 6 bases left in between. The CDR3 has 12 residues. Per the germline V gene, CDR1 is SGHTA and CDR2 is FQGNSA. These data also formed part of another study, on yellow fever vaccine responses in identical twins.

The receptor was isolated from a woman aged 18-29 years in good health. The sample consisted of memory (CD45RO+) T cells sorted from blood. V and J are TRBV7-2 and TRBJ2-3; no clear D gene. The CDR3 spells CASRWTTDTQYF. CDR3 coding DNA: TGTGCCAGCAGGTGGACCACAGATACGCAGTATTTT.